A single sample is the source of the 3 T cell receptor beta chains below, sequenced in a study of blood T cell repertoires in COVID-19. Repertoires were generated with immunoSEQ multiplex PCR, while TCRdb's copy carries only in-frame clones and drops some. The data contain fewer than 400,000 clones, roughly 85% of them singletons. Material: peripheral blood. These receptors all stem from a young woman with acute or convalescent COVID-19.

This chain joins TRBV19 and TRBJ2-3; perhaps TRBD1 as D (5 bases). V was shortened by 3 bases and J by 0 bases, with 13 bases between the two germline ends. The germline CDR1 and CDR2 sequences are LNHDA and SQIVND (reference sequence). This CDR3 has 16 residues. The CDR3 nucleotides are TGTGCCAGTAGTATCCGTGGGGCGGCTAGCACAGATACGCAGTATTTT. The encoded protein is CASSIRGAASTDTQYF.

This clone has at least ten counts. The V call is TRBV5-1, the J call TRBJ1-6; D gene unclear. Germline CDR1 reads SGHRS; CDR2 reads YFSETQ. V lost 1 base and J lost 0, with 11 bases in between. The CDR3 totals 17 residues. Written as DNA, the CDR3 is TGCGCCAGCAGCTTGACAGCCCTAAGCTCCTATAATTCACCCCTCCACTTT. The encoded protein is CASSLTALSSYNSPLHF.

A remark on this clone: This CDR3 is also generated by other DNA sequences in the sample. This chain connects TRBV27 to TRBJ1-2, with D hard to call. The germline gives CDR1 MNHEY, CDR2 SMNVEV (reference sequence). The CDR3 consists of 13 residues. V was trimmed by 6 bases and J by 2 bases, leaving 10 bases between them. Here the CDR3 DNA reads TGTGCCAGCAGACAAGGAGCAAACTATGGCTACACCTTC. It translates to CASRQGANYGYTF.